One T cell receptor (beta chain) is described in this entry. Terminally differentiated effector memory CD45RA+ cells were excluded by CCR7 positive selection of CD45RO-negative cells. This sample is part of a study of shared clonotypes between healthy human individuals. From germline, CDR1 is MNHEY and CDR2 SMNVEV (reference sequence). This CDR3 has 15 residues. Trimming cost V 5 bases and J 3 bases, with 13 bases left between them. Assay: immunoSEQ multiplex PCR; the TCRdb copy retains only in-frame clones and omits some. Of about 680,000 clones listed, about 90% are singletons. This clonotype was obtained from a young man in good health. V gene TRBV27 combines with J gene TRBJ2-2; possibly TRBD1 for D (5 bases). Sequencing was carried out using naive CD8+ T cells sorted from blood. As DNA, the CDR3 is TGTGCCAGCAGTACCCAGGGCCTCTACACCGGGGAGCTGTTTTTT. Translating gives CASSTQGLYTGELFF.